This T cell receptor beta chain was documented in a study of blood T cell repertoires in COVID-19. Study details: T cells, B-cell-depleted T cells, or PBMCs provided the cDNA or gDNA that served as material.

In the original analysis: Nucleated cell number was recorded as an estimate derived from reference gene primer amplification. Profiling relied on immunoSEQ multiplex PCR, and the TCRdb table lists in-frame clones only, not all of them. The D gene and trimming were derived from the DNA, and the V and J assignments and clone size from that table. This table holds under 200,000 clones, approximately 90% found once. There are 13 residues in the CDR3. CDR1 and CDR2 (germline): SEHNR, FQNEAQ (reference sequence). Trimming removed 7 bases at V and 5 bases at J, with 14 bases between. Sequencing was performed on peripheral blood. The source of this sequence is a man aged 60-69 years with active or convalescent COVID-19. V and J are TRBV7-9 and TRBJ2-5; D is possibly TRBD1 (6 bases). The CDR3 DNA follows: TGTGCCAGCACCCAGGCAGGGGCGGAGACCCAGTACTTC. Encoded protein: CASTQAGAETQYF.